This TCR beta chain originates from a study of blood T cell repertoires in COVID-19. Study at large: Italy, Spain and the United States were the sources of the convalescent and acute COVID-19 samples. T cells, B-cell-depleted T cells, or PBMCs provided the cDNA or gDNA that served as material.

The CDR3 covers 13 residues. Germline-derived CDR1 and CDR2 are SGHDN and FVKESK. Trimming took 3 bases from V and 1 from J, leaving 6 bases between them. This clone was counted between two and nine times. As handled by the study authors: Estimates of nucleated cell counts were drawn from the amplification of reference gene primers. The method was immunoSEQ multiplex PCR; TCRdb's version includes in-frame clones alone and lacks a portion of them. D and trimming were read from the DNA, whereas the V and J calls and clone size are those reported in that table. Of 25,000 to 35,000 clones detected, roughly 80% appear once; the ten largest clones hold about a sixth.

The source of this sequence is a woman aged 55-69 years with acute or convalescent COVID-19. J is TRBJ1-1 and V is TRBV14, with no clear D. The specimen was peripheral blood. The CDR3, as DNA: TGTGCCAGCAGCCAGAACACGAACACTGAAGCTTTCTTT. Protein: CASSQNTNTEAFF.